A single TCR beta chain is shown here with its context. Its antigen is not known. The data are from a study of OX40 agonist ivuxolimab in advanced cancers. Using immunoSEQ multiplex PCR, the repertoire was profiled, and TCRdb retains in-frame clones only, with some absent. This sample has under 50,000 clones, with more than 70% found just once. This CDR3 is 14 amino acids long. Trimming stripped 0 bases from V and 4 bases from J, with 9 bases between. Per the germline V gene, CDR1 is SGHKS and CDR2 is YYEKEE (reference sequence). Study-level results: On average, a greater number of expanded clones characterised CD8+ T cells relative to CD4+.

The origin of this receptor is an adult with an advanced solid tumor such as melanoma, head and neck, liver or kidney cancer. The input for sequencing was CD4+ or CD8+ T cells sorted from blood, taken in a trial of the OX40 agonist ivuxolimab. The rearrangement uses TRBV5-5 and TRBJ2-3, with D perhaps TRBD2 (6 bases). The CDR3 sequence is CASSLGRVPDTQYF. CDR3 nucleotide sequence: TGTGCCAGCAGCTTGGGGAGGGTTCCAGATACGCAGTATTTT.